This T cell receptor beta chain appears in the sequencing data of a study of blood T cells in healthy people across ages. Study-wide results and caveats: Expanded clonotype shifts may have been confounded, as the donors had an unknown CMV status.

This clonotype was observed a few times. What it binds is not known. It was with a sample-barcoded 5' primer and a J-beta primer mix that a second PCR of about 6 to 12 cycles was run. TCRdb called the 5' RACE reads again in MiXCR, with one record for every CDR3 protein. The sample gives about 840,000 distinct CDR3 sequences, about 29% of which show up once; roughly a tenth is in the top ten. The CDR3 consists of 14 residues. The germline V gene has CDR1 ENHRY and CDR2 SYGVKD. Trimming removed 6 bases from V and 5 bases from J, with 16 bases in between. These data were also filed under a second study, of T cells of mothers and their children.

This receptor was identified in a middle-aged woman in good health. The chain carries TRBV10-3 and TRBJ2-5; D possibly corresponds to TRBD1 (6 bases). Sample: blood. CDR3: CAISVARGRETQYF. The CDR3 DNA is TGTGCCATCAGCGTGGCCAGGGGTCGGGAGACCCAGTACTTC.